This T cell receptor beta chain was obtained from a study of graft-versus-host responses after intestinal transplantation. Study background: All recipients were transplanted with multivisceral, liver-intestinal, or isolated intestinal grafts. Anti-thymocyte globulin induction, then tacrolimus and steroids for about 3 years, went to all recipients. Study findings and constraints: Early post-transplant declines in HvG were associated with peak levels of circulating GvH clones. The presence of high graft-versus-host to host-versus-graft clonal ratios in allografts characterized patients with graft-donor T cell macrochimerism.

Using immunoSEQ multiplex PCR, the repertoire was profiled, and TCRdb retains in-frame clones only, with some absent. The table has approximately 28,000 clones, 87% seen once. The CDR3 covers 13 residues. Points on this clone: What it binds is not known.

The TCR comes from a human patient who received an intestinal transplant, so some T cells may come from the graft donor. This material consisted of PBMCs, taken about 450 days after intestinal transplantation. V is TRBV21-1 and J is TRBJ2-7; no check of the table's D call, TRBD1, against the DNA was made. TRBV21-1 is marked as a pseudogene. CDR3 in amino acids: CASSKDKSYEQYF. CDR3 in DNA: TGTGCCAGCAGCAAAGACAAATCCTACGAGCAGTACTTC.